The 26 T cell receptor beta chains listed next were all sequenced from one sample in a study of T cell responses to AZD1222 COVID-19 vaccine. Sequenced by immunoSEQ multiplex PCR; TCRdb stores in-frame clones only, minus some. Among approximately 200,000 clones listed, roughly nine tenths were seen once. Here the sequenced sample was peripheral blood, taken 28 days after the second AZD1222 dose. These receptors originate from an adult who received the AZD1222 COVID-19 vaccine.

The rearrangement links TRBV7-2 to TRBJ1-1; D is uncertain. The CDR3 runs 14 residues. CDR1 is SGHTA and CDR2 is FQGNSA in the germline V gene. V lost 2 bases, J lost 1 base, and 8 bases lay in between. CDR3 DNA sequence: TGTGCCAGCAGCTTAACGAACCAGAACACTGAAGCTTTCTTT. Translating it yields CASSLTNQNTEAFF.

The chain uses TRBV19 and TRBJ1-2; no definite D call. The V end lost 5 bases, the J end lost 2 bases, and 9 bases lay between the germline ends. The germline V gene encodes CDR1 LNHDA and CDR2 SQIVND (reference sequence). This CDR3 has 13 residues. The CDR3: CASSFYGNYGYTF. CDR3 nucleotides: TGTGCCAGTAGTTTTTACGGGAACTATGGCTACACCTTC.

CDR3 region: CASSLWSNTEAFF. The CDR3 nucleotides are TGTGCCAGCAGCTTGTGGTCGAACACTGAAGCTTTCTTT. The chain joins TRBV5-4 to TRBJ1-1; D gene uncertain. Germline assignment: CDR1 SGHNT and CDR2 YYREEE (reference sequence). The CDR3 runs 13 residues. Trimming left V 1 base short and J 1 base short, with 5 bases between.

V gene TRBV7-2 combines with J gene TRBJ2-5, with D perhaps being TRBD1 or TRBD2 (6 bases each). Per germline, CDR1 SGHTA and CDR2 FQGNSA. V was trimmed by 1 base and J by 7 bases, leaving 19 bases between them. CDR3 length: 16 residues. The CDR3 DNA reads as TGTGCCAGCAGCTTAGGACGACCGGGGGCATCAGGGACCCAGTACTTC. This translates into CASSLGRPGASGTQYF.

This chain uses TRBV19 with TRBJ2-7, with 8 bases matching TRBD1. Trimming at V came to 3 bases and at J to 3 bases, leaving 7 bases not matched to a gene. Germline assignment: CDR1 LNHDA and CDR2 SQIVND (reference sequence). The CDR3 has 15 residues. The CDR3 DNA reads TGTGCCAGTAGTATTAAGGGGGACAGGATCTACGAGCAGTACTTC. Its translation is CASSIKGDRIYEQYF. Drawing the rest from reference TRBV19 and TRBJ2-7, the complete variable domain is DGGITQSPKYLFRKEGQNVTLSCEQNLNHDAMYWYRQDPGQGLRLIYYSQIVNDFQKGDIAEGYSVSREKKESFPLTVTSAQKNPTAFYLCASSIKGDRIYEQYFGPGTRLTVT.

The chain uses TRBV6-8 and TRBJ2-3; the D is unclear. CDR1 and CDR2 (germline): MNHGY, SAAAGT. CDR3 length: 17 amino acids. The V gene lost 0 bases and the J gene lost 3 bases, with 16 bases spanning the gap. The CDR3 spells CASSYSTRRWGTDTQYF. Written as DNA, the CDR3 is TGTGCCAGCAGTTACTCGACGCGGCGATGGGGAACAGATACGCAGTATTTT.

The rearrangement links TRBV3-1 (or the pseudogene TRBV3-2) to TRBJ1-1; D gene ambiguous. The CDR3 consists of 12 residues. Germline V gene lookup returns CDR1 LGHDT and CDR2 YNNKEL (reference sequence). Trimming pared 3 bases from V and 6 bases from J, leaving 8 bases between. Here the CDR3 reads CASSHLSSEAFF. The CDR3 region has the DNA TGTGCCAGCAGCCATCTTTCCTCTGAAGCTTTCTTT.

The CDR3 reads CASSFPGGRVHEQYF. The CDR3 DNA follows: TGTGCCAGCAGTTTTCCCGGCGGCAGGGTTCACGAGCAGTACTTC. The genes are TRBV28 and TRBJ2-7, with a tentative D call TRBD1 (5 bases). The CDR3 covers 15 residues. V dropped 3 bases and J dropped 5 bases, with 17 bases sitting between them. Germline V gene data show CDR1 as MDHEN and CDR2 as SYDVKM.

The J gene is TRBJ2-1, the V gene TRBV28; TRBD2 agrees at 10 bases. Germline CDR1 and CDR2: MDHEN and SYDVKM. This CDR3 region has 16 residues. V was clipped by 3 bases and J by 8 bases; unmatched bases: 10. Written as DNA, the CDR3 is TGTGCCAGCAGTTTGGGAGCGGGAGGGGTTTTGGATGAGCAGTTCTTC. It specifies CASSLGAGGVLDEQFF.

V usage is TRBV10-3 and J usage is TRBJ2-7, with 12 bases aligning to TRBD1. V shed 2 bases, J shed 2 bases, and the junction held 10 bases outside the gene matches. Germline lookup yields CDR1 ENHRY and CDR2 SYGVKD. The length of the CDR3 is 18 residues. The CDR3 DNA follows: TGTGCCATCAGTGAGCTGGGACAGGGGGCAATGCTTACCTACGAGCAGTACTTC. It translates to CAISELGQGAMLTYEQYF.

This rearrangement joins TRBV18 to TRBJ2-1, with unresolved D. This CDR3 has 15 amino acids. Germline CDR1 KGHSH, CDR2 LQKENI. Trimming removed 2 bases from V and 2 bases from J, with 10 bases in between. The CDR3 spells CASSPTGDAYNEQFF. The DNA of the CDR3 is TGTGCCAGCTCACCAACCGGAGACGCCTACAATGAGCAGTTCTTC.

The chain has TRBV3-1 (or the pseudogene TRBV3-2) and TRBJ2-7; D possibly corresponds to TRBD1 (5 bases). Germline values: CDR1 LGHDT, CDR2 YNNKEL (reference sequence). This CDR3 has 14 amino acids. V was pared by 3 bases and J by 6 bases, with 15 bases between. CDR3: CASSQEYRGGEQYF. CDR3 coding DNA: TGTGCCAGCAGCCAGGAGTATAGGGGTGGCGAGCAGTACTTC.

The chain joins TRBV2 to TRBJ2-1; TRBD2 agrees at 7 bases. The CDR3 runs to 15 residues. Germline V gene lookup returns CDR1 SNHLY and CDR2 FYNNEI. J was trimmed by 8 bases and V by 8 bases; bases with no gene match: 15. CDR3 nucleotide sequence: TGTGCCAGCGGCGCGGCGGCGGGAGATTCAGATGAGCAGTTCTTC. Its protein is CASGAAAGDSDEQFF.

V usage is TRBV5-1 and J usage is TRBJ2-3, with D uncertain. The V gene's germline CDR1 is SGHRS and CDR2 YFSETQ. CDR3 size: 14 residues. Trimming took 0 bases from V and 0 from J, leaving 5 bases between them. CDR3 region: CASSLEQSTDTQYF. Here the CDR3 DNA reads TGCGCCAGCAGCTTGGAGCAGAGCACAGATACGCAGTATTTT.

This clone has more than one count but fewer than ten. The chain is built from TRBV30 and TRBJ1-6; D remains unclear. The CDR3 extends over 12 amino acids. Trimming removed 0 bases at V and 12 bases at J, with 9 bases between. The germline V gene encodes CDR1 GTSNPN and CDR2 SVGIG (reference sequence). DNA of the CDR3: TGTGCCTGGAGTGTAAGGGATCGACCCCTCCACTTT. It codes for CAWSVRDRPLHF. The full variable domain, completed using reference TRBV30 and TRBJ1-6, is SQTIHQWPATLVQPVGSPLSLECTVEGTSNPNLYWYRQAAGRGLQLLFYSVGIGQISSEVPQNLSASRPQDRQFILSSKKLLLSDSGFYLCAWSVRDRPLHFGNGTRLTVT.

This clone came up once. The rearrangement joins TRBV2 to TRBJ1-2; no reliable D call. The V and J ends lost 1 base and 2 bases respectively, with 5 bases between them. CDR1 SNHLY and CDR2 FYNNEI come from the germline V gene. This CDR3 has 13 residues. The CDR3 nucleotides read TGTGCCAGCAGTGAAGGACGGAACTATGGCTACACCTTC. Protein product: CASSEGRNYGYTF.

In this sample, this clone turned up a few times. The CDR3 region is CSVVRGQNTEAFF. The CDR3, as DNA: TGCAGCGTTGTCCGTGGCCAGAACACTGAAGCTTTCTTT. The V gene is TRBV29-1, the J gene TRBJ1-1; D gene uncertain. This CDR3 is built from 13 residues. Germline-derived CDR1 and CDR2 are SQVTM and ANQGSEA. V lost 4 bases and J lost 1, with 10 bases in between.

The rearrangement joins TRBV24-1 to TRBJ1-4, with TRBD1 as a possible D gene (5 bases). The CDR3 length is 15 residues. The ends were cut back, 3 bases at V and 8 bases at J, with 15 bases in the middle. Germline CDR1 and CDR2: KGHDR and SFDVKD. The CDR3 DNA is TGTGCCACCAGTGATGGCACCGCCAGGGTAGAAAAACTGTTTTTT. Protein: CATSDGTARVEKLFF.

The chain is built from TRBV11-3 and TRBJ2-3; TRBD1 matches 7 bases. Germline CDR1 is SGHNT and CDR2 is YENEEA. The CDR3 has 15 residues. V shed 3 bases, J shed 4 bases, and the junction held 7 bases outside the gene matches. In DNA form, the CDR3 reads TGTGCCAGCAGCTTTGACACAGGGGACGCAGATACGCAGTATTTT. Protein product: CASSFDTGDADTQYF.

The chain is built from TRBV5-4 and TRBJ2-5; either TRBD1 or TRBD2 may supply D (5 bases each). This CDR3 spans 14 amino acids. Trimming left V 0 bases short and J 3 bases short, with 9 bases between. Per germline, CDR1 SGHNT and CDR2 YYREEE (reference sequence). The CDR3 protein is CASSLVGTKETQYF. DNA of the CDR3: TGTGCCAGCAGCTTGGTTGGGACGAAAGAGACCCAGTACTTC.

The chain links TRBV2 to TRBJ1-2; weak D call: TRBD1 (5 bases). V gave up 3 bases and J gave up 4 bases, with 27 bases separating them. The germline V gene encodes CDR1 SNHLY and CDR2 FYNNEI. The CDR3 covers 19 residues. In DNA form, the CDR3 reads TGTGCCAGCAGTGAGGAGAGGGGTTCCTGGGATGCTAGAACCTATGGCTACACCTTC. Amino acid sequence: CASSEERGSWDARTYGYTF.

CDR3 amino acids: CAWIGGWNTEAFF. As DNA, the CDR3 is TGTGCCTGGATAGGGGGGTGGAACACTGAAGCTTTCTTT. The V and J genes are TRBV30 and TRBJ1-1; tentatively, D is TRBD1 (6 bases). The CDR3 loop spans 13 amino acids. The V and J ends lost 4 bases and 1 base respectively, with 10 bases between them. The germline V gene has CDR1 GTSNPN and CDR2 SVGIG (reference sequence).

The genes are TRBV19 and TRBJ2-3, with D possibly TRBD1 on 5 matching bases. The germline gives CDR1 LNHDA, CDR2 SQIVND (reference sequence). The CDR3 is made up of 13 amino acids. Trimming shortened V by 7 bases and J by 1 base, and 9 bases separated the two germline ends. In DNA, the CDR3 is TGTGCCAGTACCCTGACAGGCACAGATACGCAGTATTTT. It is translated as CASTLTGTDTQYF.

This clone was detected only once. The chain recombines TRBV12-3 or TRBV12-4 with TRBJ2-1; tentatively, D is TRBD2 (6 bases). V was cut by 6 bases and J by 3 bases, with 9 bases left in between. The CDR3 runs to 13 residues. The chain's CDR3 is CASSADYYNEQFF. The DNA of the CDR3 is TGTGCCAGCAGCGCGGACTACTACAATGAGCAGTTCTTC.

The chain carries TRBV27 and TRBJ1-2; D is possibly TRBD1 (5 bases). CDR3 length: 13 residues. Per germline, CDR1 MNHEY and CDR2 SMNVEV (reference sequence). Trimming took 1 base from V and 8 from J, leaving 11 bases between them. CDR3 bases: TGTGCCAGCAGTTTATTATGGGGGGACGGCTACACCTTC. Its protein product is CASSLLWGDGYTF.

This chain uses TRBV10-3 with TRBJ2-5; TRBD2 is a possible D gene (6 bases). This CDR3 region has 15 residues. CDR1 and CDR2 (germline): ENHRY, SYGVKD. V was cut by 0 bases and J by 1 base, with 9 bases left in between. CDR3 protein: CAISESWGGQETQYF. DNA for the CDR3: TGTGCCATCAGTGAGTCTTGGGGAGGCCAAGAGACCCAGTACTTC.